This T cell receptor (beta chain) was captured by sequencing in a study of T cell responses to AZD1222 COVID-19 vaccine (dated by TCRdb to 2020 to 2022). About the investigation overall: TCR sequencing covered roughly 230 trial participants: 207 given two doses of AZD1222 and about 26 given two doses of MenACWY control vaccine. Trial participants were enrolled by age into subgroups of 18-55, 56-69 and 70-plus years, and about 150, 27 and 61 TCR-sequenced participants, respectively, were included in these subgroups. Results the study describes overall, beyond this receptor: The 56-69-year group was small, and its depth increase did not reach significance, likely because of low power. Most participants were white British and females outnumbered males, and the authors suggested that clonal diversity may have been underestimated. Because no day 14 peak-response samples were available, repertoires were characterized only after the peak T cell response. After two AZD1222 doses, spike-specific TCR breadth and depth were significantly higher than at day 0 and than in MenACWY recipients. Reportedly, close to half of the unique spike-specific TCRs recognized epitopes lying outside the regions that are mutated in the B.1.351 and B.1.1.7 variants. Only 5 to 7 AZD1222 recipients were SARS-CoV-2 seropositive at baseline, limiting conclusions about previously exposed vaccinees. The vaccine-associated CD4 TCRs covered the entire spike protein, and the dominant responses fell in regions 160-218 and 743-854.

At the junction V is shortened by 7 bases and J by 5 bases, with 17 bases in between. The germline V gene (reference sequence) supplies CDR1 GTSNPN and CDR2 SVGIG. The cysteine opens and the phenylalanine closes a CDR3 of 13 amino acids. The read is trimmed to its CDR3 DNA, 39 bases read in frame from base 1. Comments on this clone: The specificity of this receptor is unknown. Nothing much larger sits one base from this clone, and base qualities are not available.

The CDR3 regions of human TCRbeta chains were analyzed by immunosequencing. On the authors' methods: Repertoire TCRs were checked for matches against a reference library of SARS-CoV-2-specific TCRs that had been generated using the MIRA antigen-specificity platform. Breadth was defined as the fraction of unique TCRs that were SARS-CoV-2-associated. Depth was defined as the fraction of total T cells that were SARS-CoV-2-associated. Each spike-specific TCR was assigned to its reactive spike region and to a CD4 or CD8 class using the MIRA data. Log10-transformed breadth and depth values were compared by one-way ANOVA with Sidak's multiple comparisons tests. TCRdb holds this immuneACCESS table with in-frame rearrangements only. Some clones are missing; in checked studies, unresolved V genes explain under half, and the rest has no known cause. D and trimming were read from the DNA, whereas the V and J calls and clone size are those reported in that table. The table for this sample lists over 110,000 clones; roughly 92% of them were counted only once. The ten largest make up roughly 9.9% of the sample.

The sample's time point label, in plain terms: about 28 days (+/-7) after the second vaccine dose. AZD1222 recipients with second doses at about 4 weeks or about 12 weeks were pooled, because spike-specific TCR depth and breadth did not differ between schedules. The vaccinee samples were drawn from two UK trials, COV001 and COV002, one of which was a single-blind randomized controlled phase 2/3 trial testing AZD1222 (ChAdOx1 nCoV-19) in healthy adults. For TCRbeta chain sequencing, PBMC samples from trial participants were taken at day 0 and at day 28 after the second dose. The chain was built from TRBV30 and TRBJ2-5; TRBD2 is possibly the D segment (5 matching bases). The sequencing used peripheral blood, collected 28 days after the second AZD1222 dose. This clonotype was obtained from an adult who received the AZD1222 COVID-19 vaccine. For the CDR3, the sequence is CASRAKQRETQYF. The DNA is as follows: TGTGCCTCCCGGGCCAAACAGCGGGAGACCCAGTACTTC.